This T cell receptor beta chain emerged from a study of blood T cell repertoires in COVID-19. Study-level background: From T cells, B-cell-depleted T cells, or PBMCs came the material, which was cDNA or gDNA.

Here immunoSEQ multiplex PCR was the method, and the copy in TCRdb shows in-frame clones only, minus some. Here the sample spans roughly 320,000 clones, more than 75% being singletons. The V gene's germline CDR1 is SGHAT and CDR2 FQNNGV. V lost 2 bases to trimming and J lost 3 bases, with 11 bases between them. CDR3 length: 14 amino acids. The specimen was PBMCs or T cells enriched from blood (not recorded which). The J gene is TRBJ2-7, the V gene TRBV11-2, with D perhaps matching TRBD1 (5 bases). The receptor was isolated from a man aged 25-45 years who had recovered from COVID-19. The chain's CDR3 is CASSLRGGRYEQYF. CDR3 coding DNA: TGTGCCAGCAGCTTAAGGGGCGGCCGCTACGAGCAGTACTTC. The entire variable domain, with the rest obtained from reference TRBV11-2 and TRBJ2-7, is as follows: EAGVAQSPRYKIIEKRQSVAFWCNPISGHATLYWYQQILGQGPKLLIQFQNNGVVDDSQLPKDRFSAERLKGVDSTLKIQPAKLEDSAVYLCASSLRGGRYEQYFGPGTRLTVT.